This T cell receptor beta chain stems from a study of blood T cell repertoires in COVID-19. Assay: immunoSEQ multiplex PCR; the TCRdb copy retains only in-frame clones and omits some. The data show hundreds of thousands of clones, around 90% seen once. Sequences were obtained from PBMCs or T cells enriched from blood (not recorded which). This TCR was sampled from a young woman with acute COVID-19.

CDR3 in DNA: TGTGCCATCAGTGGGACTAGCAACGAGCAGTACTTC. It translates to CAISGTSNEQYF. The rearrangement joins TRBV10-3 to TRBJ2-7, with 8 bases identical to TRBD2. Germline assignment: CDR1 ENHRY and CDR2 SYGVKD. The trim removed 4 bases at V and 5 bases at J, leaving 1 base unmatched. There are 12 residues in the CDR3.